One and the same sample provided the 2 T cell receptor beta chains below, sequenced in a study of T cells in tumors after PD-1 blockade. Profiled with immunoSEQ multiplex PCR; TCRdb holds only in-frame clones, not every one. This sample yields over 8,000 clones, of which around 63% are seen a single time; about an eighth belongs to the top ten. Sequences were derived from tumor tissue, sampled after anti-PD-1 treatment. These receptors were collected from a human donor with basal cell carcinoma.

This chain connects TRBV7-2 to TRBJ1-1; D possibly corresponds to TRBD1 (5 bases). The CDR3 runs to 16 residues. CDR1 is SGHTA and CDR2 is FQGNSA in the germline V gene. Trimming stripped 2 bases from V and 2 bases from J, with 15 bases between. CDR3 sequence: CASSLQAGGINTEAFF. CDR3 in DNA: TGTGCCAGCAGCTTACAGGCGGGGGGAATAAACACTGAAGCTTTCTTT. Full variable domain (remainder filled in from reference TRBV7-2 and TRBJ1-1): GAGVSQSPSNKVTEKGKDVELRCDPISGHTALYWYRQSLGQGLEFLIYFQGNSAPDKSGLPSDRFSAERTGGSVSTLTIQRTQQEDSAVYLCASSLQAGGINTEAFFGQGTRLTVV.

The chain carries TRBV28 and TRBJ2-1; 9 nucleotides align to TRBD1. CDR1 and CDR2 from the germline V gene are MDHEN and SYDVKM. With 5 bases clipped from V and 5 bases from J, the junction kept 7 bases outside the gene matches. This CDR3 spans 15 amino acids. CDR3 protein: CASSALGQGHNEQFF. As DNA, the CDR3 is TGTGCCAGCAGTGCCCTCGGACAGGGGCACAATGAGCAGTTCTTC.